These 30 T cell receptor beta chains were sequenced from one sample in a study of cytomegalovirus exposure and HLA in healthy donors. 60 Vbeta and 13 Jbeta primers were used in PCR. Sequencing was performed with immunoSEQ multiplex PCR; in TCRdb, only in-frame clones are kept and a portion is missing. The sample lists about 160,000 clones; roughly 82% were seen once. Sequenced: PBMCs. These TCRs come from a man aged 50 to 60 in good health and CMV-seropositive.

This clone was seen once. Other DNA sequences within the sample encode an identical CDR3. V and J are TRBV7-3 and TRBJ2-3, with TRBD2 identical over 11 bases. There are 16 residues in the CDR3. Germline values: CDR1 SGHTA, CDR2 FQGTGA. Losses at the gene ends were 5 bases for V and 2 bases for J; bases not matched to a gene: 6. This chain's CDR3 is CASSPGLAGFTDTQYF. CDR3 bases: TGTGCCAGCAGCCCCGGACTAGCGGGTTTCACAGATACGCAGTATTTT.

The chain is built from TRBV30 and TRBJ1-5, with 7 bases lining up with TRBD1. The junction had 5 bases not matched to a gene; V was cut back by 5 bases and J by 4 bases. The CDR3 totals 13 residues. In germline, CDR1 is GTSNPN, CDR2 SVGIG (reference sequence). CDR3: CAWDRERNQPQHF. CDR3 nucleotide sequence: TGTGCCTGGGACAGGGAACGGAATCAGCCCCAGCATTTT.

This chain uses TRBV7-8 with TRBJ2-7, with TRBD2 matching over 13 bases. The germline CDR1 and CDR2 sequences are SGHVS and FQNEAQ. This CDR3 spans 17 amino acids. Trimming removed 5 bases from V and 6 bases from J; junction bases left unmatched: 13. The CDR3 bases are TGTGCCAGCAGCCCCCGGATGTGGACTAGCGGGGGTCGCGAGCAGTACTTC. It specifies CASSPRMWTSGGREQYF.

As for this clone: Other DNA sequences of this sample code for an identical CDR3. V gene TRBV4-3 combines with J gene TRBJ2-3; 8 nucleotides match TRBD2. Germline V lookup: CDR1 LGHNA, CDR2 YSLEER. The CDR3 extends over 15 amino acids. Trimming took 2 bases from V and 2 from J; bases not matched to a gene: 3. The CDR3 loop reads CASSQLAGNTDTQYF. CDR3 DNA sequence: TGCGCCAGCAGCCAATTAGCGGGGAACACAGATACGCAGTATTTT.

As to this clone: Other DNA sequences from this sample encode an identical CDR3 as well. The chain carries TRBV7-3 and TRBJ1-1; 10 bases are a match to TRBD1. The germline V gene encodes CDR1 SGHTA and CDR2 FQGTGA. V gave up 3 bases and J gave up 5 bases; unmatched junction bases: 0. This CDR3 is 13 amino acids long. The DNA of the CDR3 is TGTGCCAGCAGCTTGGACAGGGGGACTGAAGCTTTCTTT. Its translation: CASSLDRGTEAFF.

The chain joins TRBV28 to TRBJ2-7; 7 bases are shared with TRBD2. Per germline, CDR1 MDHEN and CDR2 SYDVKM. After removal of 5 bases from V and 7 bases from J, the junction contained 2 bases not matched to a gene. The CDR3 has 11 residues. The CDR3 DNA sequence: TGTGCCAGCAGTCCAGCGGGAGAGCAGTACTTC. It specifies CASSPAGEQYF. The entire variable domain, with the rest obtained from reference TRBV28 and TRBJ2-7, is as follows: DVKVTQSSRYLVKRTGEKVFLECVQDMDHENMFWYRQDPGLGLRLIYFSYDVKMKEKGDIPEGYSVSREKKERFSLILESASTNQTSMYLCASSPAGEQYFGPGTRLTVT.

The gene calls are TRBV29-1 and TRBJ2-3, with 7 bases matching TRBD1. Germline values: CDR1 SQVTM, CDR2 ANQGSEA. This CDR3 is 15 amino acids long. V was clipped by 2 bases and J by 0 bases; unmatched bases: 5. As DNA, the CDR3 is TGCAGCGTTGAACCTAGGGACAGAAGCACAGATACGCAGTATTTT. This encodes CSVEPRDRSTDTQYF.

V is TRBV10-3 and J is TRBJ2-3, with TRBD2 matching over 10 bases. With 5 bases clipped from V and 0 bases from J, the junction kept 2 bases outside the gene matches. The germline CDR1 and CDR2 sequences are ENHRY and SYGVKD. This CDR3 contains 15 residues. CDR3 sequence reads: CAISPLAGSTDTQYF. CDR3 bases: TGTGCCATCAGTCCACTAGCGGGAAGCACAGATACGCAGTATTTT.

The chain joins TRBV27 to TRBJ2-5, with D maybe TRBD1 (5 bases). V lost 2 bases and J lost 2, with 21 bases in between. Germline V gives CDR1 MNHEY, CDR2 SMNVEV (reference sequence). The CDR3 sequence is 18 residues long. The CDR3 DNA reads as TGTGCCAGCAGTTTAAACCCCTACATGGGGCGGCAACAAGAGACCCAGTACTTC. This gives the protein CASSLNPYMGRQQETQYF.

This chain uses TRBV7-6 with TRBJ1-1, with 7 bases lining up with TRBD1. Germline V CDR1 and CDR2: SGHVS, FNYEAQ. Trimming took 4 bases from V and 0 from J; bases not matched to a gene: 2. This CDR3 has 14 residues. The CDR3 loop is CASSSTGMNTEAFF. CDR3 DNA sequence: TGTGCCAGCAGCTCGACAGGGATGAACACTGAAGCTTTCTTT. The whole variable domain, remainder taken from reference TRBV7-6 and TRBJ1-1, is GAGVSQSPRYKVTKRGQDVALRCDPISGHVSLYWYRQALGQGPEFLTYFNYEAQQDKSGLPNDRFSAERPEGSISTLTIQRTEQRDSAMYRCASSSTGMNTEAFFGQGTRLTVV.

The DNA of the CDR3 is TGTGCCACCTCGAGGACAGGGGGTTACTATGGCTACACCTTC. Its translation: CATSRTGGYYGYTF. The rearrangement links TRBV14 to TRBJ1-2; 10 nucleotides agree with TRBD1. Germline lookup yields CDR1 SGHDN and CDR2 FVKESK. This CDR3 has 14 amino acids. The V and J ends lost 10 bases and 3 bases, in that order; junction bases with no gene match: 8.

V usage is TRBV2 and J usage is TRBJ2-1, with D possibly matching TRBD2 (5 bases). CDR1 is SNHLY, CDR2 FYNNEI, per germline. V gave up 3 bases and J gave up 12 bases, with 15 bases separating them. The CDR3 totals 13 residues. For the CDR3, the DNA is TGTGCCAGCAGTGATGAGGGTCTCGCAATGCAGTTCTTC. Translated, it gives CASSDEGLAMQFF.

V gene TRBV30 combines with J gene TRBJ1-1, with no clear D. The CDR3 contains 12 residues. V was cut by 5 bases and J by 2 bases, with 9 bases left in between. The germline V gene encodes CDR1 GTSNPN and CDR2 SVGIG (reference sequence). CDR3 protein: CAWLNSNTEAFF. The DNA of the CDR3 is TGTGCCTGGCTTAACAGTAACACTGAAGCTTTCTTT.

The V call is TRBV7-6, the J call TRBJ1-1; perhaps TRBD1 as D (5 bases). This CDR3 spans 15 amino acids. CDR1 SGHVS and CDR2 FNYEAQ come from the germline V gene. The V and J ends lost 7 bases and 0 bases respectively, with 15 bases between them. The CDR3 region is CASIPSGHMNTEAFF. CDR3 nucleotide sequence: TGTGCCAGCATCCCTTCCGGACACATGAACACTGAAGCTTTCTTT.

The CDR3 sequence is CASSVEGSYNEQFF. The CDR3 coding sequence is TGTGCCAGCAGCGTAGAGGGGTCCTACAATGAGCAGTTCTTC. This chain joins TRBV9 and TRBJ2-1; perhaps TRBD1 as D (5 bases). The CDR3 has 14 residues. The germline gives CDR1 SGDLS, CDR2 YYNGEE. The V end was cut by 0 bases, the J end by 1 base, with 5 bases between. Based on the CDR3 plus reference TRBV9 and TRBJ2-1, the full variable domain is DSGVTQTPKHLITATGQRVTLRCSPRSGDLSVYWYQQSLDQGLQFLIQYYNGEERAKGNILERFSAQQFPDLHSELNLSSLELGDSALYFCASSVEGSYNEQFFGPGTRLTVL.

The rearrangement uses TRBV5-1 and TRBJ2-7; TRBD2 matches 8 bases. The V segment lost 7 bases and the J segment 4 bases; nucleotides outside the gene matches: 4. Germline CDR1 SGHRS, CDR2 YFSETQ. This CDR3 spans 12 amino acids. This chain's CDR3 is CASGTSGYEQYF. DNA for the CDR3: TGCGCCAGCGGGACTAGTGGTTACGAGCAGTACTTC.

V usage is TRBV19 and J usage is TRBJ2-7; D is perhaps TRBD1 (6 bases). Germline loops: CDR1 LNHDA, CDR2 SQIVND (reference sequence). Between the trimmed V and J ends, which lost 6 bases and 3 bases, there was a span of 15 bases. The CDR3 runs to 14 residues. The CDR3, as DNA: TGTGCCAGTAGCACAGGGACGGCTTTCTACGAGCAGTACTTC. This gives the protein CASSTGTAFYEQYF.

As regards this clone: The germline gene is not matched at one end of the junction; a read error may be the cause. The chain joins TRBV11-3 to TRBJ1-1, with 9 nucleotides matching TRBD1. This CDR3 spans 14 amino acids. In germline, CDR1 is SGHNT, CDR2 YENEEA. CDR3 residues: CASSLGQGNAEAFF. The CDR3 DNA follows: TGTGCCAGCAGCCTCGGACAGGGGAACGCTGAAGCTTTCTTT.

The chain recombines TRBV6-6 with TRBJ1-2, with a tentative D call TRBD1 (5 bases). Per the germline V gene, CDR1 is MNHNY and CDR2 is SVGAGI (reference sequence). The CDR3 extends over 15 amino acids. V was cut by 0 bases and J by 1 base, with 9 bases left in between. The CDR3 nucleotides are TGTGCCAGCAGTTACTCCCTGGGACTTAACTATGGCTACACCTTC. It specifies CASSYSLGLNYGYTF.

V usage is TRBV6-5 and J usage is TRBJ1-2, with 7 bases that match TRBD1. The V gene end was trimmed by 6 bases and the J gene end by 5 bases; junction bases not matched to a gene: 6. This CDR3 has 13 residues. CDR1 and CDR2 from the germline V gene are MNHEY and SVGAGI. In nucleotides, the CDR3 is TGTGCCAGCAGCACAGGGGTTGGATATGGCTACACCTTC. Residues: CASSTGVGYGYTF.

This chain joins TRBV18 and TRBJ2-1; 8 positions match TRBD1. V shed 0 bases, J shed 3 bases, and the junction held 1 base outside the gene matches. Per the germline V gene, CDR1 is KGHSH and CDR2 is LQKENI. This CDR3 region has 15 residues. CDR3 protein: CASSPPTGDYNEQFF. The CDR3 DNA sequence: TGTGCCAGCTCACCACCGACAGGGGACTACAATGAGCAGTTCTTC.

V usage is TRBV18 and J usage is TRBJ1-1; 7 bases match TRBD1. After removal of 3 bases from V and 1 base from J, the junction contained 5 bases not matched to a gene. CDR3 length equals 15 residues. Looked up from germline, CDR1 is KGHSH and CDR2 is LQKENI. CDR3 in amino acids: CASSPVQGGNTEAFF. DNA for the CDR3: TGTGCCAGCTCACCGGTTCAGGGGGGGAACACTGAAGCTTTCTTT.

This clone appeared a single time. The rearrangement uses TRBV4-3 and TRBJ2-1; D perhaps matches TRBD1 (5 bases). Germline CDR1 is LGHNA and CDR2 is YSLEER. The V gene lost 0 bases and the J gene lost 7 bases, with 13 bases spanning the gap. The CDR3 runs to 15 residues. The chain's CDR3 is CASSQDRAGWNEQFF. The CDR3 nucleotides read TGCGCCAGCAGCCAAGATAGGGCAGGGTGGAATGAGCAGTTCTTC.

The V gene is TRBV5-1, the J gene TRBJ1-2; 9 bases line up with TRBD1. This CDR3 is built from 13 residues. Germline CDR1 reads SGHRS; CDR2 reads YFSETQ. Trimming cost V 4 bases and J 8 bases; bases outside gene matches: 6. CDR3 sequence: CASSRDRVLGYTF. The CDR3 region has the DNA TGCGCCAGCAGCCGGGACAGGGTGTTAGGCTACACCTTC. Drawing the rest from reference TRBV5-1 and TRBJ1-2, the complete variable domain is KAGVTQTPRYLIKTRGQQVTLSCSPISGHRSVSWYQQTPGQGLQFLFEYFSETQRNKGNFPGRFSGRQFSNSRSEMNVSTLELGDSALYLCASSRDRVLGYTFGSGTRLTVV.

The chain is built from TRBV5-8 and TRBJ2-7; 8 bases map to TRBD1. The junction had 9 bases not matched to a gene; V was cut back by 4 bases and J by 3 bases. The CDR3 spans 15 residues. Germline assignment: CDR1 SGHTS and CDR2 YDEGEE. The CDR3 nucleotides read TGTGCCAGCAGCGCAGGAAGGACAGGGCTCTACGAGCAGTACTTC. This translates into CASSAGRTGLYEQYF.

The J gene is TRBJ2-5, the V gene TRBV28, with D possibly TRBD2 on 7 matching bases. The V end lost 6 bases, the J end lost 5 bases, and 16 bases lay between the germline ends. The CDR3 totals 14 residues. Germline V gene data show CDR1 as MDHEN and CDR2 as SYDVKM. The DNA of the CDR3 is TGTGCCAGCAGCCAAGGGGGGGCGGAGGAGACCCAGTACTTC. Translating it yields CASSQGGAEETQYF.

The CDR3 DNA reads TGTGCCAGCAGACCTCCATCCCCGGAGGCTGAAGCTTTCTTT. Translating it yields CASRPPSPEAEAFF. This rearrangement joins TRBV6-5 to TRBJ1-1; no clear D. In germline, CDR1 is MNHEY, CDR2 SVGAGI. The CDR3 has 14 amino acids. The V and J ends lost 6 bases and 6 bases respectively, with 17 bases between them.

The V call is TRBV4-3, the J call TRBJ1-1; the D is unclear. The germline CDR1 and CDR2 sequences are LGHNA and YSLEER. The germline V and J ends were trimmed by 2 bases and 3 bases, with 13 bases remaining between them. This CDR3 is built from 15 residues. The CDR3: CASSQTHDGDTEAFF. The CDR3 nucleotides are TGCGCCAGCAGCCAAACTCATGACGGGGACACTGAAGCTTTCTTT.

The V and J genes are TRBV9 and TRBJ2-1; 8 bases agree with TRBD2. Trimming removed 3 bases from V and 6 bases from J; junction bases left unmatched: 17. Germline V gene data show CDR1 as SGDLS and CDR2 as YYNGEE. CDR3 size: 18 residues. CDR3 loop: CASSDGISGTIWSNEQFF. The CDR3 nucleotides are TGTGCCAGCAGCGATGGTATTAGCGGGACCATTTGGAGCAATGAGCAGTTCTTC.

The chain is built from TRBV7-6 and TRBJ1-3, with TRBD1 matching 8 bases. The V and J ends lost 1 base and 4 bases, in that order; junction bases with no gene match: 18. The CDR3 runs 20 residues. The germline gives CDR1 SGHVS, CDR2 FNYEAQ. The chain's CDR3 is CASSLVLRGGRGRLGNTIYF. The CDR3 DNA is TGTGCCAGCAGCTTAGTCCTGCGAGGGGGCAGGGGGCGTCTGGGAAACACCATATATTTT.